The 6 T cell receptor beta chains presented below share a single source sample, sequenced in a study of post-analysis software for immune sequencing data. No cognate antigen is known for these TCRs. Unique-molecular-identifier-tagged TCR beta cDNA libraries were used. TCRdb recomputed calls from the PCR reads with MiXCR, one row per CDR3 protein. This table holds 740,000 or so distinct CDR3 sequences, about 50% found once. Study-wide results and limits: Five or six TRBV segments, including TRBV5-6, TRBV5-1 and TRBV20-1, were more frequent in patients than controls.

The source material was blood. The receptors come from a girl aged 5-17 years with multiple sclerosis.

This clonotype was counted a few times. The chain combines TRBV20-1 with TRBJ1-2; no reliable D call. The V gene's germline CDR1 is DFQATT and CDR2 SNEGSKA (reference sequence). Trimming left V 5 bases short and J 7 bases short, with 5 bases between. This CDR3 has 9 residues. The CDR3 protein is CSALGGYTF. The CDR3 DNA is TGCAGTGCTCTAGGTGGCTACACCTTC.

A few counts support this clonotype. The gene calls are TRBV20-1 and TRBJ1-2; D might be TRBD1 (6 bases). The germline V gene has CDR1 DFQATT and CDR2 SNEGSKA (reference sequence). CDR3 length equals 16 residues. Deletions cut 0 bases from V and 5 bases from J, with 19 bases between. The CDR3 spells CSARDPRTAGGYGYTF. CDR3 bases: TGCAGTGCTAGAGATCCCCGGACAGCGGGAGGGTATGGCTACACCTTC.

The gene calls are TRBV5-1 and TRBJ1-6; 7 nucleotides match TRBD1. The ends lost 0 bases at V and 7 bases at J; junction bases unmatched: 4. This CDR3 is 15 amino acids long. Germline V gene data show CDR1 as SGHRS and CDR2 as YFSETQ. CDR3 coding DNA: TGCGCCAGCAGCTTGGATCCAGGGGGAAATTCACCCCTCCACTTT. Encoded protein: CASSLDPGGNSPLHF.

The J gene is TRBJ2-5, the V gene TRBV5-1; D gene uncertain. Between the trimmed V and J ends, which lost 4 bases and 0 bases, there was a span of 10 bases. This CDR3 is built from 14 residues. Germline CDR1 is SGHRS and CDR2 is YFSETQ. CDR3 nucleotide sequence: TGCGCCAGCAGCAATCGACCCGACCAAGAGACCCAGTACTTC. It encodes CASSNRPDQETQYF.

This clonotype was counted between two and nine times. The CDR3 nucleotides read TGTGCCAGCACGACTAGCGGGAGCTCATCCTACGAGCAGTACTTC. Translated, it gives CASTTSGSSSYEQYF. The V call is TRBV6-1, the J call TRBJ2-7; 12 bases fit TRBD2. The CDR3 sequence is 15 residues long. CDR1 and CDR2 from the germline V gene are MNHNS and SASEGT. V dropped 7 bases and J dropped 1; count of bases not matched to a gene: 5.

V usage is TRBV7-6 and J usage is TRBJ2-7; 9 positions agree with TRBD1. Germline CDR1 is SGHVS and CDR2 is FNYEAQ. V lost 3 bases, J lost 2 bases, and 5 bases stayed unmatched. This CDR3 contains 15 residues. CDR3 sequence: CASSFGTGTTYEQYF. In DNA, the CDR3 is TGTGCCAGCAGCTTCGGGACAGGGACTACCTACGAGCAGTACTTC.